These T cell receptor beta chains were read from a single sample in a study of blood T cell repertoires in COVID-19. Repertoires were generated with immunoSEQ multiplex PCR, while TCRdb's copy carries only in-frame clones and drops some. This table holds approximately 200,000 clones, around 79% found once. Material: peripheral blood. The origin of the receptors is a man in his fifties or sixties with active or convalescent COVID-19. CDR3s include the opening cysteine and the closing phenylalanine or tryptophan. The D gene is left open where the match is weak. Size is stated for part of the rows, as once, few or many counts, or as a class when the clone is expanded.

>TRBV5-1|TRBJ2-1|once|TRBD2
CASSLTPGTSGGVSYNEQFF
TGCGCCAGCAGCTTAACCCCCGGGACTAGCGGTGGGGTTTCCTACAATGAGCAGTTCTTC
>TRBV3-1/TRBV3-2|TRBJ1-2|-|-
CASSQGSEGGYTF
TGTGCCAGCAGCCAAGGTTCCGAGGGTGGCTACACCTTC
>TRBV5-1|TRBJ1-2|few|TRBD1
CASSQGQSSYGYTF
TGCGCCAGCAGCCAGGGACAGAGCTCCTATGGCTACACCTTC
>TRBV7-8|TRBJ2-3|-|TRBD2
CASSTPTSGRARADTQYF
TGTGCCAGCAGCACCCCGACTAGCGGGAGGGCCAGGGCAGATACGCAGTATTTT
>TRBV6-9|TRBJ2-1|-|TRBD1
CASSYSKGQGSYNEQFF
TGTGCCAGCAGTTATTCGAAGGGACAGGGATCCTACAATGAGCAGTTCTTC
>TRBV27|TRBJ2-3|-|TRBD2
CASSRAGGYSTDTQYF
TGTGCCAGCAGTAGGGCGGGAGGATATAGCACAGATACGCAGTATTTT
>TRBV4-1|TRBJ2-7|-|TRBD1
CASSQGSGTGFYEQYF
TGCGCCAGCAGCCAAGGTTCCGGGACAGGCTTCTACGAGCAGTACTTC
>TRBV7-2|TRBJ1-1|-|-
CASSLGGVRFRAFF
TGTGCCAGCAGCTTAGGAGGTGTGCGGTTTCGAGCTTTCTTT
>TRBV7-3|TRBJ2-6|-|-
CASSLTTDPSGANVLTF
TGTGCCAGCAGCTTAACGACAGACCCCTCTGGGGCCAACGTCCTGACTTTC
>TRBV6-6|TRBJ2-3|-|TRBD2
CASSPAGTSGRDTQYF
TGTGCCAGCAGCCCCGCCGGGACTAGCGGGAGAGATACGCAGTATTTT
>TRBV11-2|TRBJ2-7|-|-
CASSLASYEQYF
TGTGCCAGCAGCTTAGCGAGCTACGAGCAGTACTTC
>TRBV3-1/TRBV3-2|TRBJ2-7|-|-
CASSQDPGETEQYF
TGTGCCAGCAGCCAAGATCCGGGAGAAACCGAGCAGTACTTC
>TRBV27|TRBJ2-3|few|TRBD2
CASRLSGSRTDTQYF
TGTGCCAGCAGACTAAGCGGGAGTAGAACAGATACGCAGTATTTT
>TRBV28|TRBJ1-6|few|-
CASREQGSRSYSPLHF
TGTGCCAGCCGAGAACAGGGTAGTCGGTCTTATTCACCCCTCCACTTT
>TRBV27|TRBJ1-4|-|-
CASREANGEKLFF
TGTGCCAGCAGAGAGGCAAATGGAGAAAAACTGTTTTTT
>TRBV4-3|TRBJ2-3|few|-
CASSRGTSTDTQYF
TGCGCCAGCAGCCGAGGGACTAGCACAGATACGCAGTATTTT
>TRBV20-1|TRBJ2-5|once|-
CSAIGQETQYF
TGCAGTGCGATCGGTCAAGAGACCCAGTACTTC
>TRBV13|TRBJ1-4|once|TRBD1
CASLDRRGEKLFF
TGTGCCAGCTTGGACAGGAGAGGAGAAAAACTGTTTTTT
>TRBV28|TRBJ1-2|-|TRBD1
CASSLTGVTGYTF
TGTGCCAGCAGTTTGACAGGGGTAACAGGCTACACCTTC
>TRBV24-1|TRBJ1-5|-|TRBD1
CATSTGAQPQHF
TGTGCCACAAGTACAGGGGCTCAGCCCCAGCATTTT
>TRBV5-4|TRBJ1-1|-|-
CASSLDMNTEAFF
TGTGCCAGCAGCCTGGACATGAACACTGAAGCTTTCTTT
>TRBV18|TRBJ1-1|-|-
CASSQENTEAFF
TGTGCCAGCTCCCAGGAAAACACTGAAGCTTTCTTT
>TRBV5-1|TRBJ2-1|once|-
CASSSLQGNEQFF
TGCGCCAGCAGCTCACTACAGGGAAATGAGCAGTTCTTC
>TRBV5-4|TRBJ2-2|-|TRBD1
CASRHTGGVITGELFF
TGTGCCAGCAGACATACAGGGGGCGTCATCACCGGGGAGCTGTTTTTT
>TRBV5-1|TRBJ1-1|-|-
CASRTQGLTEAFF
TGCGCCAGCAGAACTCAGGGGCTGACTGAAGCTTTCTTT
>TRBV2|TRBJ1-2|-|-
CASSVDRIPYYGYTF
TGTGCCAGCAGCGTCGACAGGATACCTTACTATGGCTACACCTTC
>TRBV7-9|TRBJ2-1|-|TRBD2
CASRLLAGEYNEQFF
TGTGCCAGCAGGCTCCTAGCGGGAGAGTACAATGAGCAGTTCTTC
>TRBV30|TRBJ1-4|-|-
CAWSVEDYNEKLFF
TGTGCCTGGAGTGTAGAGGACTATAATGAAAAACTGTTTTTT
>TRBV14|TRBJ2-3|-|TRBD2
CASSQRTSGPSTDTQYF
TGTGCCAGCAGCCAGAGGACTAGCGGCCCTAGCACAGATACGCAGTATTTT
>TRBV24-1|TRBJ2-7|-|TRBD1
CATSEPGQGKQYF
TGTGCCACCAGTGAGCCGGGACAGGGCAAGCAGTACTTC
>TRBV19|TRBJ1-2|few|-
CASTRDNSPRGYTF
TGTGCCAGTACCAGGGACAATAGCCCAAGGGGCTACACCTTC
>TRBV28|TRBJ2-1|-|-
CASKGVALYNEQFF
TGTGCCAGCAAGGGAGTAGCTCTCTACAATGAGCAGTTCTTC
>TRBV24-1|TRBJ1-2|-|TRBD1
CATEGAGGYGYTF
TGTGCCACCGAGGGGGCCGGGGGCTATGGCTACACCTTC
>TRBV5-1|TRBJ2-4|-|TRBD1
CASSRGQRAKNIQYF
TGCGCCAGCAGCCGGGGACAGCGGGCCAAAAACATTCAGTACTTC
>TRBV28|TRBJ2-4|-|TRBD1
CASSRQGRLNIQYF
TGTGCCAGCAGTCGACAGGGGCGCCTAAACATTCAGTACTTC
>TRBV30|TRBJ1-2|-|TRBD1
CAWTGGYGYTF
TGTGCCTGGACAGGGGGCTATGGCTACACCTTC
>TRBV6-2/TRBV6-3|TRBJ2-1|-|-
CASSLRGLTYAEQFF
TGTGCCAGCAGTCTCAGGGGACTAACATACGCTGAGCAGTTCTTC
>TRBV10-3|TRBJ1-5|-|-
CAISESGGRQPQHF
TGTGCCATCAGTGAGTCGGGGGGGAGACAGCCCCAGCATTTT
>TRBV7-2|TRBJ2-7|-|-
CASSARGTGGGYEQYF
TGTGCCAGCAGCGCCCGCGGAACAGGGGGAGGGTACGAGCAGTACTTC
>TRBV29-1|TRBJ2-3|few|-
CSVDGPGLLTDTQYF
TGCAGCGTTGACGGCCCCGGACTGCTCACAGATACGCAGTATTTT
>TRBV19|TRBJ2-7|-|-
CASSIAGATPGEQYF
TGTGCCAGTAGTATAGCTGGGGCGACGCCGGGCGAGCAATACTTC
>TRBV6-2/TRBV6-3|TRBJ2-7|-|TRBD1
CASSFRQGLSYEQYF
TGTGCCAGCAGTTTCCGACAGGGCCTCTCCTACGAGCAGTACTTC
>TRBV13|TRBJ1-4|-|-
CASSSGGGKLFF
TGTGCCAGCAGCTCTGGGGGGGGAAAACTGTTTTTT
>TRBV29-1|TRBJ2-1|-|-
CSVELGDEQFF
TGCAGCGTTGAGCTCGGGGATGAGCAGTTCTTC
>TRBV4-3|TRBJ2-3|-|-
CASSQDEKEDTQYF
TGCGCCAGCAGCCAAGATGAAAAGGAGGATACGCAGTATTTT
>TRBV27|TRBJ2-7|once|TRBD1
CASSPRDRTYEQYF
TGTGCCAGCTCCCCCCGGGACAGAACCTACGAGCAGTACTTC
>TRBV18|TRBJ1-1|-|-
CASSPATGNTEAFF
TGTGCCAGCTCACCAGCCACAGGAAACACTGAAGCTTTCTTT
>TRBV24-1|TRBJ2-1|-|TRBD2
CATRGTTGKYNEQFF
TGTGCCACCAGAGGGACTACCGGCAAGTACAATGAGCAGTTCTTC
>TRBV27|TRBJ2-7|-|-
CASSPVGGPYEQYF
TGTGCCAGCAGCCCGGTCGGGGGGCCCTACGAGCAGTACTTC
>TRBV9|TRBJ2-7|-|TRBD2
CASSPWAGGLGEQYF
TGTGCCAGCAGCCCTTGGGCGGGAGGGCTGGGAGAGCAGTACTTC
>TRBV7-2|TRBJ2-1|-|-
CASSPSSDSYNEQFF
TGTGCCAGCAGCCCATCTAGCGACTCCTACAATGAGCAGTTCTTC
>TRBV5-1|TRBJ1-1|-|-
CASSPDGGNTEAFF
TGCGCCAGCAGCCCAGACGGAGGGAACACTGAAGCTTTCTTT
>TRBV19|TRBJ2-4|once|TRBD2
CASSEGLAGGQYF
TGTGCCAGTAGTGAGGGACTAGCGGGAGGACAGTACTTC